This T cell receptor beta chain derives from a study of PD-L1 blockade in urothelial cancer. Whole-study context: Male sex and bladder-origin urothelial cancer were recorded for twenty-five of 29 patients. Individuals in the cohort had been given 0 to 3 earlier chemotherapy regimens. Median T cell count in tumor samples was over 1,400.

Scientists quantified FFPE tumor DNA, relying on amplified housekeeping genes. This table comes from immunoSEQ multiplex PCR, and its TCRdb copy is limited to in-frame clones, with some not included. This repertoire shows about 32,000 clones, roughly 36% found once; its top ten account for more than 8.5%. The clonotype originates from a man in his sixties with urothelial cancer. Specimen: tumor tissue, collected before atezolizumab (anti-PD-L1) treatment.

This CDR3 reads CASSLGQQNEKLFF. As DNA, the CDR3 is TGCGCCAGCAGCTTGGGACAGCAGAATGAAAAACTGTTTTTT. V and J are TRBV5-1 and TRBJ1-4; D may be TRBD1 (5 bases). The CDR3 loop spans 14 amino acids. V lost 0 bases and J 5 bases, leaving 8 bases between the germline ends. Germline V gene sequence: CDR1 SGHRS, CDR2 YFSETQ. Using reference TRBV5-1 and TRBJ1-4 for the parts outside the CDR3, the full variable domain is KAGVTQTPRYLIKTRGQQVTLSCSPISGHRSVSWYQQTPGQGLQFLFEYFSETQRNKGNFPGRFSGRQFSNSRSEMNVSTLELGDSALYLCASSLGQQNEKLFFGSGTQLSVL.